This T cell receptor beta chain was retrieved from a study of graft-versus-host responses after intestinal transplantation. Background on the study: The recipients all started with anti-thymocyte globulin induction and then took tacrolimus and steroids for two to four years.

This clone was detected a few times. The authors combined about 200,000 CFSE-labeled responder cells with about 200,000 irradiated, violet-dye-labeled stimulator cells in plates. At the end of the reaction, proliferating CFSE-low CD3+CD4+ and CD3+CD8+ responders were sorted. Sequencing used immunoSEQ multiplex PCR; TCRdb keeps in-frame clones, though not all of them. Altogether tens of thousands of clones are present, 25% to 35% being singletons, with the ten largest covering 9.2%. V gave up 4 bases and J gave up 2 bases, with 18 bases separating them. CDR3 length equals 17 residues. The germline gives CDR1 SGHAT, CDR2 FQDESV (reference sequence).

The chain has TRBV11-1 and TRBJ2-4; D may correspond to TRBD1 or TRBD2 (5 bases each). This sample comprised alloreactive CD8+ T cells from a mixed lymphocyte reaction culture, obtained before intestinal transplant. Subset meaning: CFSE-low proliferating T cells sorted from roughly six-day pre-transplant mixed lymphocyte reaction (GvH or HvG direction). The receptor was isolated from a human patient who received an intestinal transplant. The CDR3 coding sequence is TGTGCCAGCAGCTACCCTGGACTGGGGCCCACCAAAAACATTCAGTACTTC. Protein product: CASSYPGLGPTKNIQYF. The variable domain in full, completed from reference TRBV11-1 and TRBJ2-4, reads EAEVAQSPRYKITEKSQAVAFWCDPISGHATLYWYRQILGQGPELLVQFQDESVVDDSQLPKDRFSAERLKGVDSTLKIQPAELGDSAMYLCASSYPGLGPTKNIQYFGAGTRLSVL.